Below, 14 T cell receptor beta chains from the same sample are listed, as sequenced in a study of shared clonotypes between healthy human individuals. Assay used: immunoSEQ multiplex PCR; TCRdb lists only in-frame clones, some missing. Found here are 2.3 million or so clones, 85% to 95% of them singletons; the top ten hold 0.39%. Sequencing input: naive CD4+ T cells from PBMCs. Subset noted: CD45RA+ positively selected. The receptors shown here come from a man younger than 30 in good health. Some clones in this sample may be carry-over from other donors' samples.

V usage is TRBV15 and J usage is TRBJ2-7; 11 nucleotides line up with TRBD2. The CDR3 has 16 amino acids. V lost 3 bases to trimming and J lost 4 bases; unmatched junction nucleotides: 8. From germline, CDR1 is LNHNV and CDR2 YYDKDF (reference sequence). This chain's CDR3 is CATSREGTSGRYEQYF. In DNA, the CDR3 is TGTGCCACCAGCAGGGAGGGGACTAGCGGCCGATACGAGCAGTACTTC.

The V call is TRBV19, the J call TRBJ2-4, with TRBD2 matching over 8 bases. Germline V gene lookup returns CDR1 LNHDA and CDR2 SQIVND (reference sequence). CDR3 length equals 17 residues. V lost 4 bases, J lost 0 bases, and 8 bases stayed unmatched. In DNA form, the CDR3 reads TGTGCCAGTAGTAGGGCAGCGGGGGAACTAGCCAAAAACATTCAGTACTTC. Its protein is CASSRAAGELAKNIQYF.

This chain links TRBV9 with TRBJ2-5; TRBD2 agrees at 12 bases. Looked up from germline, CDR1 is SGDLS and CDR2 is YYNGEE. The CDR3 consists of 18 residues. The V segment lost 4 bases and the J segment 4 bases; nucleotides outside the gene matches: 14. DNA of the CDR3: TGTGCCAGCAGCCCAAGTGGGACTAGCGGGCGGAGGGGAGAGACCCAGTACTTC. Protein product: CASSPSGTSGRRGETQYF.

In its sample, this clone was seen a few times. The chain couples TRBV5-4 to TRBJ2-2; tentative D call: TRBD2 (5 bases). Germline V gene data show CDR1 as SGHNT and CDR2 as YYREEE (reference sequence). The ends were cut back, 4 bases at V and 6 bases at J, with 16 bases in the middle. The CDR3 extends over 15 amino acids. CDR3 in amino acids: CASSQVGVDAGELFF. The CDR3 DNA follows: TGTGCCAGCAGCCAGGTCGGGGTTGACGCCGGGGAGCTGTTTTTT. Filled out from reference TRBV5-4 and TRBJ2-2, the complete variable domain reads ETGVTQSPTHLIKTRGQQVTLRCSSQSGHNTVSWYQQALGQGPQFIFQYYREEENGRGNFPPRFSGLQFPNYSSELNVNALELDDSALYLCASSQVGVDAGELFFGEGSRLTVL.

CDR3 nucleotide sequence: TGTGCCAGCAGCCCCCTAGGGTTTGGGGCCAACGTCCTGACTTTC. It yields the protein CASSPLGFGANVLTF. The genes are TRBV6-4 and TRBJ2-6; D not resolved. V lost 6 bases, J lost 3 bases, and 12 bases lay in between. There are 15 residues in the CDR3. CDR1 is MRHNA, CDR2 SNTAGT, per germline.

The sample holds one count of this clone. Distinct nucleotide sequences in the sample also encode this CDR3. The DNA for the CDR3 is TGTGCCAGCAGCTCGACAGGGCGTGGGACTGAAGCTTTCTTT. Protein: CASSSTGRGTEAFF. The chain links TRBV7-9 to TRBJ1-1; the match to TRBD1 covers 7 bases. J was trimmed by 5 bases and V by 4 bases; bases with no gene match: 7. CDR1 SEHNR and CDR2 FQNEAQ come from the germline V gene (reference sequence). This CDR3 is 14 amino acids long.

This clone was found once. The chain recombines TRBV6-5 with TRBJ1-1; D is unclear. CDR3 length: 13 residues. Germline lookup yields CDR1 MNHEY and CDR2 SVGAGI. V lost 6 bases, J lost 0 bases, and 8 bases lay in between. DNA of the CDR3: TGTGCCAGCAGGGGCGGCATGAACACTGAAGCTTTCTTT. This translates into CASRGGMNTEAFF.

The J gene is TRBJ2-2, the V gene TRBV10-3; D not certain. V lost 7 bases and J lost 4, with 10 bases in between. CDR1 ENHRY and CDR2 SYGVKD come from the germline V gene. The CDR3 extends over 13 amino acids. The CDR3, as DNA: TGTGCCATCATAAGCCCGAGCACCGGGGAGCTGTTTTTT. Protein product: CAIISPSTGELFF.

As concerns this clone: A much larger clone sits a single nucleotide away, making a read error possible. Other DNA variants within this sample encode the same CDR3. The chain links TRBV5-1 to TRBJ2-3; no clear D gene. Germline V gene sequence: CDR1 SGHRS, CDR2 YFSETQ. The CDR3 is 12 residues long. Trimming took off 0 bases at V and 4 bases at J, with 3 bases between the two ends. Here the CDR3 DNA reads TGCGCCAGCAGCTTGGCGGCAGATACGCAGTATTTT. Residues: CASSLAADTQYF.

The genes are TRBV7-3 and TRBJ2-3, with 14 bases identical to TRBD2. Germline values: CDR1 SGHTA, CDR2 FQGTGA. CDR3 length: 16 residues. J was trimmed by 6 bases and V by 11 bases; bases with no gene match: 13. The CDR3 region has the DNA TGTGCCGCAATTAGGGGACTAGCGGGAGTGTTGGATACGCAGTATTTT. Encoded protein: CAAIRGLAGVLDTQYF.

The genes are TRBV15 and TRBJ1-2, with D unresolved. The CDR3 is made up of 14 amino acids. Trimming cost V 3 bases and J 7 bases, with 15 bases left between them. CDR1 and CDR2 (germline): LNHNV, YYDKDF (reference sequence). For the CDR3, the DNA is TGTGCCACCAGCAGGGATGGTTGGGAGCCTGGCTACACCTTC. Encoded protein: CATSRDGWEPGYTF.

The rearrangement uses TRBV5-1 and TRBJ2-5; no clear D. This CDR3 contains 15 residues. The V and J ends lost 4 bases and 1 base respectively, with 14 bases between them. From germline, CDR1 is SGHRS and CDR2 YFSETQ. The CDR3 loop reads CASSPGSRPQETQYF. The CDR3, as DNA: TGCGCCAGCAGCCCAGGATCAAGGCCCCAAGAGACCCAGTACTTC.

The chain employs TRBV15 and TRBJ2-5; weak D call: TRBD1 (5 bases). There are 15 residues in the CDR3. CDR1 is LNHNV and CDR2 is YYDKDF in the germline V gene (reference sequence). V lost 0 bases to trimming and J lost 4 bases, with 12 bases between them. For the CDR3, the DNA is TGTGCCACCAGCAGAGACAGGGTACTTGCAGAGACCCAGTACTTC. It encodes CATSRDRVLAETQYF. Supplemented by reference TRBV15 and TRBJ2-5, the full variable domain reads DAMVIQNPRYQVTQFGKPVTLSCSQTLNHNVMYWYQQKSSQAPKLLFHYYDKDFNNEADTPDNFQSRRPNTSFCFLDIRSPGLGDTAMYLCATSRDRVLAETQYFGPGTRLLVL.

The chain has TRBV7-9 and TRBJ1-4; D remains unclear. Trimming took off 1 base at V and 11 bases at J, with 14 bases between the two ends. CDR3 length: 14 residues. Germline V gene data show CDR1 as SEHNR and CDR2 as FQNEAQ (reference sequence). For the CDR3, the DNA is TGTGCCAGCAGCTTAGGGGCAGGCGTGGAGAAACTGTTTTTT. It yields the protein CASSLGAGVEKLFF.